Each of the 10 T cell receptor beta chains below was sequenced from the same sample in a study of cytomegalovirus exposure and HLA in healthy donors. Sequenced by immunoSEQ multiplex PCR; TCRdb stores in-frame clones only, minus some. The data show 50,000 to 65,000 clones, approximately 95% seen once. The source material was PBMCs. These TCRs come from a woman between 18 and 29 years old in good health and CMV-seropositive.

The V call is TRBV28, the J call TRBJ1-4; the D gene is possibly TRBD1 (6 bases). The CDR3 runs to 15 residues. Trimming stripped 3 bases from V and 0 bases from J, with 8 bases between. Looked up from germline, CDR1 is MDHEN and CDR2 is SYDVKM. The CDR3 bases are TGTGCCAGCAGTTTCAGGGGAGCAACTAATGAAAAACTGTTTTTT. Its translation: CASSFRGATNEKLFF.

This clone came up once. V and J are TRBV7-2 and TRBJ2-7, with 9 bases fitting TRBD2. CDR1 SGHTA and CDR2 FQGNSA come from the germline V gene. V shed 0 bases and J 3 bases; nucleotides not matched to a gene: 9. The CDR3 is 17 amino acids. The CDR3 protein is CASSLAVLAGGGYEQYF. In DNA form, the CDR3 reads TGTGCCAGCAGCTTAGCCGTTCTGGCGGGGGGGGGCTACGAGCAGTACTTC.

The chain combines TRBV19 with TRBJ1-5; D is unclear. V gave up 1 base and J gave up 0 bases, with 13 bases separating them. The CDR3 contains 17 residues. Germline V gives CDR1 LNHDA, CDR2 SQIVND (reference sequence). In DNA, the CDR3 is TGTGCCAGTAGTATAGCGGCAGGTCGTAATAGCAATCAGCCCCAGCATTTT. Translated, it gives CASSIAAGRNSNQPQHF.

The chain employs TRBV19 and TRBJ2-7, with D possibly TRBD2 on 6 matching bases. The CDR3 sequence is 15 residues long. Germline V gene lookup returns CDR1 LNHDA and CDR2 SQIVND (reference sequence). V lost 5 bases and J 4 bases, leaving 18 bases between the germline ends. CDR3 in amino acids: CASSYGGAGLYEQYF. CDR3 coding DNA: TGTGCCAGTAGTTACGGGGGAGCAGGGTTGTACGAGCAGTACTTC.

The CDR3 nucleotides are TGTGCCAGCAGCTTGGTAGGGGTAAGCAATCAGCCCCAGCATTTT. It yields the protein CASSLVGVSNQPQHF. The chain combines TRBV5-8 with TRBJ1-5, with a weak D call TRBD1 (5 bases). CDR3 length: 15 residues. The V gene's germline CDR1 is SGHTS and CDR2 YDEGEE. Trimming removed 0 bases at V and 1 base at J, with 8 bases between.

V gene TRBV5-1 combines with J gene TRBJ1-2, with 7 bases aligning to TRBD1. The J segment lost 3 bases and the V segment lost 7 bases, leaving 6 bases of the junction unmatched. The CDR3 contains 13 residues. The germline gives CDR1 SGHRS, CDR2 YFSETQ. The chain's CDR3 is CASSPQGDYGYTF. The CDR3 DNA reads TGCGCCAGCTCACCTCAGGGGGACTATGGCTACACCTTC. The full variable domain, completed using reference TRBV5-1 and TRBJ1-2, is KAGVTQTPRYLIKTRGQQVTLSCSPISGHRSVSWYQQTPGQGLQFLFEYFSETQRNKGNFPGRFSGRQFSNSRSEMNVSTLELGDSALYLCASSPQGDYGYTFGSGTRLTVV.

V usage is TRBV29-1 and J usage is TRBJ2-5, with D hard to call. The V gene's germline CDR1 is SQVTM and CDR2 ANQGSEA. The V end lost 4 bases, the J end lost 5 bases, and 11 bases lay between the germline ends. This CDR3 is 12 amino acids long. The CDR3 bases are TGCAGCGTTGGCGGTTATTGGGAGACCCAGTACTTC. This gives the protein CSVGGYWETQYF.

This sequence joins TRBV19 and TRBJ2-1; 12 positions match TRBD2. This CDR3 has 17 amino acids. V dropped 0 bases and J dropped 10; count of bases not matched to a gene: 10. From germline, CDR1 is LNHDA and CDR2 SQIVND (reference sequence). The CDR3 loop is CASSIELAGGEIEEQFF. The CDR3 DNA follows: TGTGCCAGTAGTATAGAGCTAGCGGGAGGGGAGATAGAAGAGCAGTTCTTC.

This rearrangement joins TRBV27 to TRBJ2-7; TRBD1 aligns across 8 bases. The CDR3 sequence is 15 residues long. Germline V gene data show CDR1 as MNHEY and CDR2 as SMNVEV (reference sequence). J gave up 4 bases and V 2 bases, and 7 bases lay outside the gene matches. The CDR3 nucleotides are TGTGCCAGCAGTTTAAGGTGGGACAGGTCGTACGAGCAGTACTTC. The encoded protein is CASSLRWDRSYEQYF.

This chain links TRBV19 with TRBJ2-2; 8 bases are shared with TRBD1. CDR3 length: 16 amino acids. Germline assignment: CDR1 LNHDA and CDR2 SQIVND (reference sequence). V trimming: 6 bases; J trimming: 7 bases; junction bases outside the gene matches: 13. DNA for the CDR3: TGTGCCAGTAGAACCAGGGGGCCCCGGATGAGCGGGGAGCTGTTTTTT. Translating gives CASRTRGPRMSGELFF.